This TCR beta chain appears in the sequencing data of a study of cytomegalovirus exposure and HLA in healthy donors. Trimming cost V 3 bases and J 1 base, with 14 bases left between them. The CDR3 spans 15 residues. Germline V lookup: CDR1 SGHNT, CDR2 YYREEE (reference sequence). Primers: 60 Vbeta forward and 13 Jbeta reverse. Generated by immunoSEQ multiplex PCR, the TCRdb table keeps only in-frame clones and is missing some. The sample consists of roughly 80,000 clones, more than 50% of them appearing once. The chain carries TRBV5-4 and TRBJ2-7; possible D gene TRBD1, 5 bases. Sequencing was done on a sample of PBMCs. The sequence was obtained from a male donor in good health and CMV-seropositive. CDR3 protein: CASSSAQGISYEQYF. CDR3 coding DNA: TGTGCCAGCAGCTCCGCCCAGGGCATATCCTACGAGCAGTACTTC.